What follows are 18 T cell receptor beta chains derived from one specimen sequenced in a study of CD8 T cells in ankylosing spondylitis. TCRdb re-called the 5' RACE reads with MiXCR, one entry per CDR3 protein. This sample has approximately 69,000 distinct CDR3 sequences, with approximately 5% found just once. Sequenced: blood, either unsorted or a sorted T cell fraction (not recorded which). These receptors originate from a male donor with ankylosing spondylitis or in good health (not recorded which).

The sample holds many counts of this clonotype. This sequence joins TRBV24-1 and TRBJ2-1; no clear D gene. Trimming pared 4 bases from V and 6 bases from J, leaving 3 bases between. The germline CDR1 and CDR2 sequences are KGHDR and SFDVKD. The CDR3 has 11 residues. CDR3 region: CATSEFNEQFF. CDR3 bases: TGTGCCACCAGTGAATTCAATGAGCAGTTCTTC.

This clonotype was seen at least ten times. The chain joins TRBV5-6 to TRBJ1-1, with TRBD1 identical over 7 bases. The CDR3 has 13 amino acids. The V gene end was trimmed by 3 bases and the J gene end by 8 bases; junction bases not matched to a gene: 7. Germline loops: CDR1 SGHDT, CDR2 YYEEEE. The CDR3 loop is CASSYGTDQEAFF. CDR3 DNA sequence: TGTGCCAGCAGCTACGGGACAGACCAGGAAGCTTTCTTT.

This clonotype came up many times. The chain employs TRBV4-1 and TRBJ1-2; 7 bases match TRBD1. The CDR3 is 15 amino acids. Trimming removed 2 bases from V and 4 bases from J; junction bases left unmatched: 7. Germline assignment: CDR1 MGHRA and CDR2 YSYEKL. In nucleotides, the CDR3 is TGCGCCAGCAGCCAATCCGTGGACAGGATCTATGGCTACACCTTC. It codes for CASSQSVDRIYGYTF.

This clonotype appeared many times. The chain has TRBV5-1 and TRBJ1-2; tentatively, D is TRBD1 (5 bases). Per the germline V gene, CDR1 is SGHRS and CDR2 is YFSETQ. This CDR3 has 13 amino acids. The V end lost 0 bases, the J end lost 4 bases, and 7 bases lay between the germline ends. The CDR3 spells CASSLGTGYGYTF. The CDR3, as DNA: TGCGCCAGCAGCTTGGGTACAGGCTATGGCTACACCTTC.

This clonotype appeared many times. This chain connects TRBV1 to TRBJ2-5. TRBV1 is a recognized pseudogene. There are 12 residues in the CDR3. As DNA, the CDR3 is TGCACCAGCAGCCCGGGTAGGGAGACCCAGTACTTC. This sequence encodes CTSSPGRETQYF.

There are many counts of this clonotype. The gene calls are TRBV5-4 and TRBJ2-2; the D gene is possibly TRBD2 (5 bases). CDR1 is SGHNT and CDR2 is YYREEE in the germline V gene (reference sequence). The CDR3 totals 15 residues. With 0 bases removed from V and 7 bases from J, the gap between germline ends came to 13 bases. The CDR3 bases are TGTGCCAGCAGCTTGGCTGGGAGCTTCTTCGGGGAGCTGTTTTTT. It specifies CASSLAGSFFGELFF.

This clonotype was recorded many times. The chain uses TRBV6-4 and TRBJ2-3, with unresolved D. Trimming pared 0 bases from V and 4 bases from J, leaving 17 bases between. This CDR3 contains 17 residues. From germline, CDR1 is MRHNA and CDR2 SNTAGT. CDR3 sequence: CASSDSLALEAPDTQYF. CDR3 DNA: TGTGCCAGCAGTGACTCACTCGCTCTAGAGGCCCCAGATACGCAGTATTTT.

This clonotype was detected ten times or more. This chain connects TRBV5-1 to TRBJ2-3, with D possibly matching TRBD1 (6 bases). The CDR3 runs to 14 residues. V was shortened by 3 bases and J by 2 bases, with 10 bases between the two germline ends. Germline V gene sequence: CDR1 SGHRS, CDR2 YFSETQ. As DNA, the CDR3 is TGCGCCAGCAGCTCCCGGGACACCACAGATACGCAGTATTTT. Residues: CASSSRDTTDTQYF.

This clonotype was detected ten times or more. One end of the junction does not line up with germline, which may come from a read error. V is TRBV5-4 and J is TRBJ2-3; D may be TRBD1 (7 bases). This CDR3 is built from 14 residues. CDR1 and CDR2 from the germline V gene are SGHNT and YYREEE (reference sequence). In nucleotides, the CDR3 is TGCGCCAGCAGCCCCGGAGGGGGCGCAGATACGCAGTATTTT. As protein: CASSPGGGADTQYF.

This clonotype has ten or more counts. The chain is built from TRBV12-3 or TRBV12-4 and TRBJ1-2; no firm D call. V was pared by 6 bases and J by 4 bases, with 27 bases between. The CDR3 contains 18 residues. In DNA, the CDR3 is TGTGCCAGCAGCATTGCGCTCGACTGGACGGACGATTCCTATGGCTACACCTTC. Translation: CASSIALDWTDDSYGYTF.

This clonotype came up many times. The V call is TRBV12-3 or TRBV12-4, the J call TRBJ2-3, with TRBD2 matching over 9 bases. Losses at the gene ends were 5 bases for V and 4 bases for J; bases not matched to a gene: 10. The CDR3 contains 16 residues. CDR3 coding DNA: TGTGCCAGCAGTCCCCCTAGCGGGGACGGGGCAGATACGCAGTATTTT. It translates to CASSPPSGDGADTQYF.

Ten or more counts support this clonotype. The chain carries TRBV2 and TRBJ1-1; D is unclear. Germline loops: CDR1 SNHLY, CDR2 FYNNEI. V shed 6 bases and J shed 1 base, with 9 bases lying between them. The CDR3 extends over 13 amino acids. CDR3 residues: CASSSLENTEAFF. The CDR3 bases are TGTGCCAGCAGCTCATTAGAGAACACTGAAGCTTTCTTT.

This clonotype showed up many times. This chain connects TRBV2 to TRBJ1-5; D is ambiguous. The CDR3 sequence is 13 residues long. V shed 4 bases and J shed 0 bases, with 4 bases lying between them. Germline loops: CDR1 SNHLY, CDR2 FYNNEI. CDR3 protein: CASSGTSNQPQHF. The CDR3 region has the DNA TGTGCCAGCAGTGGAACTAGCAATCAGCCCCAGCATTTT.

This clonotype was recorded at least ten times. The rearrangement uses TRBV7-3 and TRBJ1-6; perhaps TRBD1 as D (5 bases). Germline V gives CDR1 SGHTA, CDR2 FQGTGA. The CDR3 runs to 14 residues. The V and J ends lost 1 base and 10 bases respectively, with 11 bases between them. As DNA, the CDR3 is TGTGCCAGCAGCTTAAATCGGCAGGGATCACCCCTCCACTTT. Translated: CASSLNRQGSPLHF.

The chain links TRBV5-1 to TRBJ2-7, with 7 bases fitting TRBD1. The V and J ends lost 7 bases and 3 bases, in that order; junction bases with no gene match: 13. The CDR3 runs to 15 residues. CDR1 and CDR2 (germline): SGHRS, YFSETQ. The CDR3 nucleotides are TGCGCCAGCCGAGGGAATCAGGGGGACCACTACGAGCAGTACTTC. As protein: CASRGNQGDHYEQYF.

The sample holds many counts of this clonotype. V and J are TRBV12-3 or TRBV12-4 and TRBJ2-7; D gene ambiguous. Trimming removed 2 bases from V and 2 bases from J, with 10 bases in between. This CDR3 contains 14 residues. In nucleotides, the CDR3 is TGTGCCAGCAGTTTACCCAGACCTCCCTACGAGCAGTACTTC. The encoded protein is CASSLPRPPYEQYF.

This clonotype was observed at least ten times. The rearrangement links TRBV28 to TRBJ2-7; D unclear. Germline CDR1 reads MDHEN; CDR2 reads SYDVKM. Trimming took off 2 bases at V and 0 bases at J, with 8 bases between the two ends. The CDR3 runs 14 residues. The CDR3 loop is CASSLEVSSYEQYF. DNA of the CDR3: TGTGCCAGCAGTTTAGAGGTATCCTCCTACGAGCAGTACTTC.

This clonotype has ten or more counts. The chain has TRBV20-1 and TRBJ2-7, with 8 positions matching TRBD2. The CDR3 contains 14 residues. Trimming took 6 bases from V and 0 from J; bases not matched to a gene: 7. Germline V gives CDR1 DFQATT, CDR2 SNEGSKA (reference sequence). In DNA, the CDR3 is TGCAGTGCCCCGGGGGGGGCTTTCTCCTACGAGCAGTACTTC. The encoded protein is CSAPGGAFSYEQYF.